A selection of T cell receptor beta chains follows, all from one sample in a study of blood T cell repertoires in COVID-19. Profiling relied on immunoSEQ multiplex PCR, and the TCRdb table lists in-frame clones only, not all of them. The sample lists 250,000 or so clones, around 87% occurring once. The sequencing sample was made of PBMCs or T cells enriched from blood (not recorded which). The receptors stem from a woman in her forties or fifties who had recovered from COVID-19. Both conserved end residues are part of each CDR3. Each record gives: CDR3 protein, CDR3 DNA, clone size, V gene, J gene, D gene. A D gene is named only where the DNA matches it firmly. A row's size may be missing; if present it is once, few, many or a size class.

CDR3: CAISQPSAQGVNTEAFF; DNA: TGTGCCATCAGCCAGCCATCGGCCCAAGGGGTGAACACTGAAGCTTTCTTT; size: NA; V: TRBV10-3; J: TRBJ1-1; D: NA
CDR3: CASRLASNTGELFF; DNA: TGTGCCAGCCGACTAGCTTCGAACACCGGGGAGCTGTTTTTT; size: NA; V: TRBV9; J: TRBJ2-2; D: TRBD2
CDR3: CASSLGGAAASEQYF; DNA: TGTGCCAGCAGCTTAGGCGGGGCTGCAGCCTCCGAGCAGTACTTC; size: once; V: TRBV7-2; J: TRBJ2-7; D: NA
CDR3: CASTQTRLAGPNEQFF; DNA: TGTGCCAGCACCCAAACGAGGCTAGCGGGGCCCAATGAGCAGTTCTTC; size: few; V: TRBV14; J: TRBJ2-1; D: TRBD2
CDR3: CASSLTTQETQYF; DNA: TGTGCCAGCAGTTTGACTACTCAAGAGACCCAGTACTTC; size: NA; V: TRBV12-3/TRBV12-4; J: TRBJ2-5; D: NA
CDR3: CASSSRTAGNTIYF; DNA: TGTGCCAGTAGTTCCCGGACAGCTGGAAACACCATATATTTT; size: few; V: TRBV19; J: TRBJ1-3; D: NA
CDR3: CASSLRLAGNTDTQYF; DNA: TGTGCCAGCAGCTTGAGGTTAGCGGGTAATACAGATACGCAGTATTTT; size: NA; V: TRBV11-2; J: TRBJ2-3; D: TRBD2
CDR3: CSVKKTSGRRHEQFF; DNA: TGCAGCGTTAAAAAGACTAGCGGGAGAAGGCATGAGCAGTTCTTC; size: NA; V: TRBV29-1; J: TRBJ2-1; D: TRBD2
CDR3: CSVTGQGPRGYTF; DNA: TGCAGCGTTACCGGACAGGGGCCGAGGGGCTACACCTTC; size: few; V: TRBV29-1; J: TRBJ1-2; D: TRBD1
CDR3: CASVDRASNYGYTF; DNA: TGTGCCAGCGTGGACAGGGCTTCTAACTATGGCTACACCTTC; size: NA; V: TRBV28; J: TRBJ1-2; D: TRBD1
CDR3: CASTLPGTGGGSEAFF; DNA: TGTGCCAGCACTTTACCCGGGACAGGGGGTGGTTCCGAAGCTTTCTTT; size: once; V: TRBV28; J: TRBJ1-1; D: TRBD1
CDR3: CASSFDRDRYTF; DNA: TGTGCCAGCAGTTTCGACAGGGATCGCTACACCTTC; size: NA; V: TRBV12-3/TRBV12-4; J: TRBJ1-2; D: TRBD1
CDR3: CASSQDDRSSGNTIYF; DNA: TGTGCCAGCAGCCAAGACGACAGGTCCTCTGGAAACACCATATATTTT; size: NA; V: TRBV14; J: TRBJ1-3; D: NA
CDR3: CASSPIRGYEQYF; DNA: TGTGCCAGCTCACCCATCAGGGGATACGAGCAGTACTTC; size: NA; V: TRBV18; J: TRBJ2-7; D: NA
CDR3: CASSLSGGVTNEKLFF; DNA: TGTGCCAGCAGCTTATCAGGAGGGGTAACTAATGAAAAACTGTTTTTT; size: NA; V: TRBV7-9; J: TRBJ1-4; D: NA
CDR3: CASSPAGTGYEKLFF; DNA: TGCGCCAGCAGCCCCGCGGGGACAGGCTATGAAAAACTGTTTTTT; size: NA; V: TRBV4-1; J: TRBJ1-4; D: TRBD1
CDR3: CAISATGLLTGELFF; DNA: TGTGCCATCAGCGCGACAGGGCTCCTGACCGGGGAGCTGTTTTTT; size: NA; V: TRBV10-3; J: TRBJ2-2; D: TRBD1
CDR3: CASRLRDKNTEAFF; DNA: TGTGCCAGCAGGCTCCGGGACAAGAACACTGAAGCTTTCTTT; size: NA; V: TRBV2; J: TRBJ1-1; D: NA
CDR3: CASSDRQGVNTEAFF; DNA: TGTGCCAGCAGCGACCGACAGGGAGTGAACACTGAAGCTTTCTTT; size: NA; V: TRBV3-1/TRBV3-2; J: TRBJ1-1; D: TRBD1
CDR3: CASSRTSGRQETQYF; DNA: TGCGCCAGCAGCCGGACTAGCGGGAGACAAGAGACCCAGTACTTC; size: NA; V: TRBV5-1; J: TRBJ2-5; D: TRBD2
CDR3: CASNYRQSGEQYF; DNA: TGTGCCAGCAACTACCGACAGTCTGGCGAGCAGTACTTC; size: NA; V: TRBV28; J: TRBJ2-7; D: NA
CDR3: CASSILRFPGVYSNQPQHF; DNA: TGTGCCAGTAGTATTCTAAGATTTCCCGGTGTGTATAGCAATCAGCCCCAGCATTTT; size: NA; V: TRBV19; J: TRBJ1-5; D: NA
CDR3: CASSPGTSDEKLFF; DNA: TGTGCCAGCTCACCCGGGACTAGTGATGAAAAACTGTTTTTT; size: NA; V: TRBV18; J: TRBJ1-4; D: NA
CDR3: CASSSRASGTYNEQFF; DNA: TGTGCCAGCAGCTCTAGGGCTAGCGGGACCTACAATGAGCAGTTCTTC; size: NA; V: TRBV7-8; J: TRBJ2-1; D: TRBD2
CDR3: CASRRQGAVYEQYF; DNA: TGTGCCAGCCGCCGTCAGGGGGCAGTCTACGAGCAGTACTTC; size: few; V: TRBV6-2/TRBV6-3; J: TRBJ2-7; D: TRBD1
CDR3: CASTEGLSPYITDTQYF; DNA: TGTGCCAGCACCGAGGGACTAAGCCCATACATCACAGATACGCAGTATTTT; size: NA; V: TRBV5-4; J: TRBJ2-3; D: TRBD2
CDR3: CAWNGQGLDEQFF; DNA: TGTGCCTGGAATGGGCAGGGTTTGGATGAGCAGTTCTTC; size: NA; V: TRBV30; J: TRBJ2-1; D: NA
CDR3: CASSLDRQGDTF; DNA: TGTGCCAGCAGTCTAGACAGGCAAGGTGACACCTTC; size: NA; V: TRBV6-6; J: TRBJ1-2; D: NA
CDR3: CATSRDLGLAANEQFF; DNA: TGTGCCACCAGCAGAGATCTGGGACTAGCGGCCAATGAGCAGTTCTTC; size: NA; V: TRBV15; J: TRBJ2-1; D: TRBD2
CDR3: CASSPLNTGELFF; DNA: TGTGCCAGCAGCCCTCTGAACACCGGGGAGCTGTTTTTT; size: NA; V: TRBV14; J: TRBJ2-2; D: NA
CDR3: CASSLSPASGPSYEQYF; DNA: TGTGCCAGCAGCTTATCCCCGGCTAGCGGGCCCTCCTACGAGCAGTACTTC; size: NA; V: TRBV7-9; J: TRBJ2-7; D: TRBD2
CDR3: CSARATDTQYF; DNA: TGCAGTGCTAGAGCTACAGATACGCAGTATTTT; size: NA; V: TRBV20-1; J: TRBJ2-3; D: NA
CDR3: CASSLSRYEQYF; DNA: TGTGCCAGCAGCTTATCCCGGTACGAGCAGTACTTC; size: NA; V: TRBV7-2; J: TRBJ2-7; D: NA
CDR3: CASSNREGTQYF; DNA: TGTGCCAGCAGTAACAGGGAGGGGACCCAGTACTTC; size: NA; V: TRBV27; J: TRBJ2-5; D: NA
CDR3: CASSLSNPGGDTQYF; DNA: TGTGCCAGCAGTTTATCGAACCCAGGGGGCGATACGCAGTATTTT; size: NA; V: TRBV28; J: TRBJ2-3; D: TRBD1
CDR3: CASRQSTGGNTEAFF; DNA: TGTGCAAGTCGCCAATCGACAGGGGGGAACACTGAAGCTTTCTTT; size: few; V: TRBV12-2; J: TRBJ1-1; D: NA
CDR3: CASSLEGGRTGELFF; DNA: TGCGCCAGCAGCTTGGAGGGGGGGCGAACCGGGGAGCTGTTTTTT; size: NA; V: TRBV5-1; J: TRBJ2-2; D: NA
CDR3: CASSDQGYTQYF; DNA: TGTGCCAGCAGTGATCAGGGGTATACGCAGTATTTT; size: NA; V: TRBV2; J: TRBJ2-3; D: NA
CDR3: CASSSHKTSGGTDTQYF; DNA: TGTGCCAGCAGCTCTCATAAGACTAGCGGGGGCACAGATACGCAGTATTTT; size: once; V: TRBV7-9; J: TRBJ2-3; D: TRBD2
CDR3: CASSTTGNYGYTF; DNA: TGTGCCAGCAGCACGACAGGGAACTATGGCTACACCTTC; size: NA; V: TRBV9; J: TRBJ1-2; D: TRBD1
CDR3: CASSIGETGANVLTF; DNA: TGTGCCAGTAGTATTGGGGAGACTGGGGCCAACGTCCTGACTTTC; size: NA; V: TRBV19; J: TRBJ2-6; D: NA
CDR3: CASSLVGGGDQPQHF; DNA: TGCGCCAGCAGCTTGGTTGGGGGGGGTGACCAGCCCCAGCATTTT; size: once; V: TRBV5-1; J: TRBJ1-5; D: NA
CDR3: CASSQSDRERAAGYTF; DNA: TGCGCCAGCAGTCAATCGGACAGGGAACGAGCGGCGGGCTACACCTTC; size: NA; V: TRBV23-1; J: TRBJ1-2; D: TRBD1
CDR3: CASRLAGAGQYF; DNA: TGTGCCAGCAGACTAGCGGGAGCCGGGCAGTACTTC; size: NA; V: TRBV2; J: TRBJ2-7; D: TRBD2
CDR3: CAISDRQTNSPLHF; DNA: TGTGCCATCAGTGACCGACAGACCAATTCACCCCTCCACTTT; size: NA; V: TRBV10-3; J: TRBJ1-6; D: NA
CDR3: CASSLRTSGSVADTQYF; DNA: TGTGCCAGCAGCCTCCGGACTAGCGGGAGTGTGGCAGATACGCAGTATTTT; size: NA; V: TRBV5-4; J: TRBJ2-3; D: TRBD2
CDR3: CASSSGTGDEKLFF; DNA: TGTGCCAGCAGTTCCGGGACAGGGGACGAAAAACTGTTTTTT; size: NA; V: TRBV6-5; J: TRBJ1-4; D: TRBD1
CDR3: CASSLRGLNEKLFF; DNA: TGTGCCAGCAGCCTTAGAGGACTGAATGAAAAACTGTTTTTT; size: few; V: TRBV3-1/TRBV3-2; J: TRBJ1-4; D: NA